A single sample gave rise to the 30 T cell receptor beta chains below, sequenced in a study of PD-1 blockade in classical Hodgkin lymphoma. Brentuximab vedotin exposure varied among the patients, all of whom had relapsed after autologous stem cell transplantation. Data came from immunoSEQ multiplex PCR; TCRdb stores just in-frame clones and leaves some out. The data show roughly 15,000 clones, 82% seen once. This sample comprised peripheral blood mononuclear cells (PBMCs), obtained at baseline. The receptors were gathered from a human donor with classical Hodgkin lymphoma.

CDR3 sequence: CASSLVGQVEAFF. The CDR3 DNA sequence: TGTGCCAGCAGCTTAGTCGGACAGGTCGAAGCTTTCTTT. This chain joins TRBV7-2 and TRBJ1-1; 7 positions agree with TRBD1. Germline CDR1 reads SGHTA; CDR2 reads FQGNSA. V lost 1 base to trimming and J lost 8 bases; unmatched junction nucleotides: 4. The CDR3 has 13 amino acids.

This sequence joins TRBV5-4 and TRBJ2-5; weak D call: TRBD2 (5 bases). This CDR3 contains 13 residues. V was clipped by 0 bases and J by 5 bases, with 8 bases between them. Germline V gives CDR1 SGHNT, CDR2 YYREEE (reference sequence). CDR3 loop: CASSLGSGETQYF. The CDR3 region has the DNA TGTGCCAGCAGCTTGGGGTCGGGGGAGACCCAGTACTTC.

The chain has TRBV29-1 and TRBJ2-1; 10 nucleotides align to TRBD2. The CDR3 loop spans 18 amino acids. Germline V CDR1 and CDR2: SQVTM, ANQGSEA. V shed 3 bases and J 5 bases; nucleotides not matched to a gene: 16. This chain's CDR3 is CSVDRTWTGTSVHNEQFF. Written as DNA, the CDR3 is TGCAGCGTTGACCGAACGTGGACCGGGACTAGCGTCCACAATGAGCAGTTCTTC.

V usage is TRBV27 and J usage is TRBJ2-2; D not certain. Germline CDR1 and CDR2: MNHEY and SMNVEV (reference sequence). Trimming left V 3 bases short and J 6 bases short, with 11 bases between. The CDR3 loop spans 14 amino acids. For the CDR3, the DNA is TGTGCCAGCAGTTTTCGAGTTTGGTCCGGGGAGCTGTTTTTT. Translation gives CASSFRVWSGELFF.

This chain uses TRBV5-1 with TRBJ2-5; the match to TRBD2 covers 9 bases. TRBJ2-7 matches the DNA end more closely, so the J call is doubtful. Germline CDR1 SGHRS, CDR2 YFSETQ. The length of the CDR3 is 15 residues. The CDR3 loop is CASSYPREGSYEQYF. The CDR3 nucleotides are TGCGCCAGCAGTTACCCGCGGGAGGGGTCCTACGAGCAGTACTTC.

This clone was counted once. The chain has TRBV27 and TRBJ2-5; no reliable D call. The CDR3 length is 10 residues. Looked up from germline, CDR1 is MNHEY and CDR2 is SMNVEV (reference sequence). Trimming removed 10 bases from V and 1 base from J, with 4 bases in between. The CDR3: CANPQETQYF. In DNA, the CDR3 is TGTGCCAACCCCCAAGAGACCCAGTACTTC.

This sequence joins TRBV7-9 and TRBJ2-5; 10 bases are a match to TRBD1. V was pared by 5 bases and J by 2 bases, with 11 bases of the junction left unmatched. The germline gives CDR1 SEHNR, CDR2 FQNEAQ (reference sequence). The CDR3 loop spans 17 amino acids. The CDR3 DNA sequence: TGTGCCAGCAGCGCACGAGACAGGGGGCCGATACAAGAGACCCAGTACTTC. Protein: CASSARDRGPIQETQYF. The full variable domain, with the rest looked up from reference TRBV7-9 and TRBJ2-5, is DTGVSQNPRHKITKRGQNVTFRCDPISEHNRLYWYRQTLGQGPEFLTYFQNEAQLEKSRLLSDRFSAERPKGSFSTLEIQRTEQGDSAMYLCASSARDRGPIQETQYFGPGTRLLVL.

The rearrangement uses TRBV18 and TRBJ1-2; weak D call: TRBD1 (6 bases). The CDR3 extends over 16 amino acids. V shed 1 base and J shed 3 bases, with 15 bases lying between them. CDR1 KGHSH and CDR2 LQKENI come from the germline V gene. The CDR3 nucleotides are TGTGCCAGCTCACCACGGGGTTCGGGGGCGGACTATGGCTACACCTTC. As protein: CASSPRGSGADYGYTF.

V is TRBV28 and J is TRBJ1-5; D call uncertain. The CDR3 extends over 13 amino acids. V was pared by 3 bases and J by 3 bases, with 6 bases between. Germline CDR1 reads MDHEN; CDR2 reads SYDVKM. Here the CDR3 reads CASSFLINQPQHF. The CDR3 DNA is TGTGCCAGCAGTTTCTTGATCAATCAGCCCCAGCATTTT.

The chain recombines TRBV19 with TRBJ1-1; no clear D. Germline CDR1 reads LNHDA; CDR2 reads SQIVND (reference sequence). V lost 10 bases, J lost 4 bases, and 13 bases lay in between. The CDR3 totals 12 residues. The CDR3 sequence is CATSTRGTEAFF. The CDR3 DNA follows: TGTGCCACCTCAACTCGGGGCACTGAAGCTTTCTTT.

This sequence joins TRBV2 and TRBJ1-1, with D possibly TRBD1 on 5 matching bases. V was clipped by 11 bases and J by 0 bases, with 16 bases between them. The germline V gene has CDR1 SNHLY and CDR2 FYNNEI. This CDR3 is 14 amino acids long. This CDR3 is CAHRMGRMNTEAFF. In DNA form, the CDR3 reads TGTGCCCACAGGATGGGAAGAATGAACACTGAAGCTTTCTTT.

This clone was found a few times. The chain's CDR3 is CASSPSGTGGSDTGELFF. DNA for the CDR3: TGTGCCAGCAGCCCCTCCGGGACAGGAGGATCTGACACCGGGGAGCTGTTTTTT. The rearrangement links TRBV7-8 to TRBJ2-2, with TRBD1 matching 8 bases. J gave up 3 bases and V 5 bases, and 14 bases lay outside the gene matches. Germline assignment: CDR1 SGHVS and CDR2 FQNEAQ. The length of the CDR3 is 18 residues.

A note on this clone: This sample includes further DNA sequences coding for the same CDR3. The chain employs TRBV27 and TRBJ2-1; D possibly uses TRBD1 or TRBD2 (6 bases each). Trimming removed 0 bases from V and 6 bases from J, with 9 bases in between. This CDR3 spans 14 amino acids. The germline V gene encodes CDR1 MNHEY and CDR2 SMNVEV (reference sequence). The chain's CDR3 is CASSLSKGGNEQFF. The CDR3 DNA is TGTGCCAGCAGTTTATCGAAGGGGGGCAATGAGCAGTTCTTC.

This clone was observed a single time. The chain couples TRBV5-1 to TRBJ2-7; no definite D call. This CDR3 has 14 amino acids. Germline V gene lookup returns CDR1 SGHRS and CDR2 YFSETQ. The ends were cut back, 0 bases at V and 3 bases at J, with 10 bases in the middle. CDR3 DNA sequence: TGCGCCAGCAGCTTGGCGAGCAGCAACTACGAGCAGTACTTC. Residues: CASSLASSNYEQYF.

The chain employs TRBV27 and TRBJ2-3; D gene ambiguous. CDR3 length equals 12 residues. The V end lost 4 bases, the J end lost 2 bases, and 4 bases lay between the germline ends. The germline CDR1 and CDR2 sequences are MNHEY and SMNVEV (reference sequence). Here the CDR3 reads CASSSFTDTQYF. As DNA, the CDR3 is TGTGCCAGCAGTTCTTTCACAGATACGCAGTATTTT.

CDR3 in amino acids: CASRRITDTQYF. CDR3 in DNA: TGTGCCAGCAGGCGAATCACAGATACGCAGTATTTT. The chain has TRBV2 and TRBJ2-3, with no clear D. V was shortened by 6 bases and J by 2 bases, with 6 bases between the two germline ends. The germline gives CDR1 SNHLY, CDR2 FYNNEI. The CDR3 extends over 12 amino acids.

This sequence joins TRBV28 and TRBJ2-7; D may be TRBD1 or TRBD2 (5 bases each). This CDR3 spans 12 amino acids. The V and J ends lost 3 bases and 9 bases respectively, with 12 bases between them. In germline, CDR1 is MDHEN, CDR2 SYDVKM. CDR3 amino acids: CASSFRGVGQYF. The CDR3 DNA reads TGTGCCAGCAGTTTCCGAGGGGTAGGGCAGTACTTC.

This chain joins TRBV27 and TRBJ1-6, with TRBD1 matching 10 bases. J gave up 14 bases and V 6 bases, and 10 bases lay outside the gene matches. This CDR3 is 14 amino acids long. Germline V gene data show CDR1 as MNHEY and CDR2 as SMNVEV (reference sequence). CDR3 nucleotides: TGTGCCAGCAGCCGACCGGGACAGGGGCAGTCCCTCCACTTT. The encoded protein is CASSRPGQGQSLHF.

The V gene is TRBV5-4, the J gene TRBJ2-7; 12 bases fit TRBD2. After removal of 4 bases from V and 0 bases from J, the junction contained 11 bases not matched to a gene. CDR3 length equals 18 residues. The V gene's germline CDR1 is SGHNT and CDR2 YYREEE (reference sequence). In nucleotides, the CDR3 is TGTGCCAGCAGCACCCCGGGACTAGCGGGCGCGGGCTCCTACGAGCAGTACTTC. Its translation: CASSTPGLAGAGSYEQYF.

The chain recombines TRBV28 with TRBJ1-5, with D uncertain. CDR3 length: 13 residues. The V gene's germline CDR1 is MDHEN and CDR2 SYDVKM. The ends were cut back, 3 bases at V and 7 bases at J, with 10 bases in the middle. CDR3: CASSFPRRQPQHF. As DNA, the CDR3 is TGTGCCAGCAGTTTCCCCAGACGGCAGCCCCAGCATTTT.

The J gene is TRBJ1-2, the V gene TRBV6-6, with 9 bases aligning to TRBD1. CDR1 is MNHNY, CDR2 SVGAGI, per germline (reference sequence). The V gene end was trimmed by 6 bases and the J gene end by 8 bases; junction bases not matched to a gene: 4. This CDR3 contains 12 residues. CDR3 in DNA: TGTGCCAGCAGCCACAGGGGGCAAGGCTACACCTTC. Translated, it gives CASSHRGQGYTF.

The CDR3 loop is CASSLARTGSGNTIYF. Here the CDR3 DNA reads TGTGCCAGCAGCTTAGCCCGTACTGGGTCTGGAAACACCATATATTTT. V is TRBV7-9 and J is TRBJ1-3; D gene unclear. The V end was cut by 0 bases, the J end by 1 base, with 10 bases between. The CDR3 has 16 residues. CDR1 and CDR2 (germline): SEHNR, FQNEAQ (reference sequence).

The chain is built from TRBV5-1 and TRBJ2-7, with 7 bases that match TRBD2. The J segment lost 7 bases and the V segment lost 7 bases, leaving 14 bases of the junction unmatched. In germline, CDR1 is SGHRS, CDR2 YFSETQ. CDR3 size: 14 residues. The CDR3 nucleotides are TGCGCCAGCTCCCCTGGGGCGGGAGCGGATGAGCAGTACTTC. Translation: CASSPGAGADEQYF.

The chain is built from TRBV7-3 and TRBJ2-1; 10 nucleotides match TRBD1. Looked up from germline, CDR1 is SGHTA and CDR2 is FQGTGA. The CDR3 extends over 16 amino acids. V lost 5 bases, J lost 6 bases, and 10 bases stayed unmatched. CDR3 nucleotide sequence: TGTGCCAGCAGCATCCCGGGACAGGGGTCGGGCAATGAGCAGTTCTTC. Translated: CASSIPGQGSGNEQFF.

The chain recombines TRBV4-1 with TRBJ1-2; D gene ambiguous. The CDR3 spans 16 residues. In germline, CDR1 is MGHRA, CDR2 YSYEKL. Trimming shortened V by 4 bases and J by 3 bases, and 18 bases separated the two germline ends. The CDR3 loop reads CASSREVRVSDYGYTF. In nucleotides, the CDR3 is TGCGCCAGCAGCCGCGAGGTTAGGGTTTCTGACTATGGCTACACCTTC.

The V gene is TRBV5-6, the J gene TRBJ2-7, with D hard to call. The V gene's germline CDR1 is SGHDT and CDR2 YYEEEE. This CDR3 comprises 11 residues. V was trimmed by 4 bases and J by 6 bases, leaving 8 bases between them. The CDR3 DNA reads TGTGCCAGCAGCACGGCAAGCGAGCAGTACTTC. It translates to CASSTASEQYF.

This clone appeared a few times. The CDR3 DNA is TGTGCCAGCAGTGAAGCGGGGCAGGGGGTGAGAGAGACCCAGTACTTC. Translation: CASSEAGQGVRETQYF. The rearrangement uses TRBV6-1 and TRBJ2-5, with 7 bases matching TRBD1. Germline V gene data show CDR1 as MNHNS and CDR2 as SASEGT. CDR3 size: 16 residues. Trimming at V came to 0 bases and at J to 4 bases, leaving 8 bases not matched to a gene.

This chain connects TRBV7-2 to TRBJ2-7; 8 bases are a match to TRBD2. The CDR3 has 15 residues. Germline V gives CDR1 SGHTA, CDR2 FQGNSA. Trimming removed 6 bases from V and 7 bases from J; junction bases left unmatched: 14. The DNA of the CDR3 is TGTGCCAGCAGGCTAACCGGGACTAGATCGGGTGAGCAGTACTTC. Protein: CASRLTGTRSGEQYF.

This clone appeared a single time. The rearrangement uses TRBV11-2 and TRBJ2-3; 9 bases fit TRBD2. The junction had 4 bases not matched to a gene; V was cut back by 5 bases and J by 4 bases. This CDR3 contains 14 residues. CDR1 is SGHAT and CDR2 is FQNNGV in the germline V gene. The DNA for the CDR3 is TGTGCCAGCAGCGCCCTAGCGGGACCAGATACGCAGTATTTT. This encodes CASSALAGPDTQYF.

In its sample, this clone was seen once. The chain uses TRBV4-2 and TRBJ2-5, with 8 bases fitting TRBD2. Germline-derived CDR1 and CDR2 are LGHNA and YNFKEQ. V lost 5 bases and J lost 1; bases outside the gene matches: 12. This CDR3 is 17 amino acids long. The CDR3 DNA follows: TGTGCCAGCAGCTTGGACTGGCTAGCGGGTCCCCAAGAGACCCAGTACTTC. This codes for CASSLDWLAGPQETQYF.